The entry below describes one TCR beta chain. In the original analysis: Counts of nucleated cells, estimated from reference gene primer amplification, were obtained. Repertoires were generated with immunoSEQ multiplex PCR, while TCRdb's copy carries only in-frame clones and drops some. That table supplies the V and J calls and clone size; D and trimming were determined from the DNA. The profile shows approximately 470,000 clones, approximately 85% of them singletons. This record belongs to a study of blood T cell repertoires in COVID-19. Study background: COVID-19 samples collected from the United States, Italy and Spain covered acute and convalescent phases. From T cells, B-cell-depleted T cells, or PBMCs came the material, which was cDNA or gDNA.

The CDR3 contains 15 residues. V shed 5 bases and J 6 bases; nucleotides not matched to a gene: 7. Germline V gene data show CDR1 as SGHTA and CDR2 as FQGNSA. The specimen sequenced was peripheral blood. The TCR originated in a human donor in a cohort sampled during active COVID-19. The chain couples TRBV7-2 to TRBJ1-6; 7 bases match TRBD1. The CDR3 here is CASSLQTGINSPLHF. CDR3 nucleotide sequence: TGTGCCAGCAGCCTTCAGACAGGGATTAATTCACCCCTCCACTTT.